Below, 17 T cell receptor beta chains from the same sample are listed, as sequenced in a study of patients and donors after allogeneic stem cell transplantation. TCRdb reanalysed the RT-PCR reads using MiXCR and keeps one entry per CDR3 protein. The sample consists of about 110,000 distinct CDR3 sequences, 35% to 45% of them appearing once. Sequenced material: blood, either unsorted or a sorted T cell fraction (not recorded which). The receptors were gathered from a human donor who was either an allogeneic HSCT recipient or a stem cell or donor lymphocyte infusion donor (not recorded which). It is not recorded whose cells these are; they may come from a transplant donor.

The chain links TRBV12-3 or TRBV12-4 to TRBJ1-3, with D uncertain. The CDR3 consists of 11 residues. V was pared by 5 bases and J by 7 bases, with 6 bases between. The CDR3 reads CASSTRNTIYF. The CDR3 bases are TGTGCCAGCAGTACCCGGAACACCATATATTTT.

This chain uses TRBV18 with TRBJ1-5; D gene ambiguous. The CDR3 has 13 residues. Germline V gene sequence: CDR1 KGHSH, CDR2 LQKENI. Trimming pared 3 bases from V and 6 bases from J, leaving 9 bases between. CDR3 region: CASSPARGQPQHF. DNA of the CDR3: TGTGCCAGCTCACCGGCCCGGGGTCAGCCCCAGCATTTT.

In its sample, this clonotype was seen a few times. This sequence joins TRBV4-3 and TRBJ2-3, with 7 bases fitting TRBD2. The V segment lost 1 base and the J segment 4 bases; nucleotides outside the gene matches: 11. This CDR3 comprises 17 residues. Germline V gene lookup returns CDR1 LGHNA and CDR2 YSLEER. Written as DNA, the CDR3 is TGCGCCAGCAGCCAAGCGCCTAGCGGAGGCGAGGCAGATACGCAGTATTTT. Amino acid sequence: CASSQAPSGGEADTQYF.

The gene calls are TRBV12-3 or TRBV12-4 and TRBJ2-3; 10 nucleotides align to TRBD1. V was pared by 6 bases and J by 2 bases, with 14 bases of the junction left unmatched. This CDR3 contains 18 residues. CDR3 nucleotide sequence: TGTGCCAGCAGACCCACCATTCCCGGGACAGGGGCCACAGATACGCAGTATTTT. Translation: CASRPTIPGTGATDTQYF.

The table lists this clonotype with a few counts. The CDR3 protein is CSARDPRGTEAFF. CDR3 DNA: TGCAGTGCTAGAGATCCCAGGGGCACTGAAGCTTTCTTT. The chain has TRBV20-1 and TRBJ1-1, with D perhaps matching TRBD1 (6 bases). The V end lost 0 bases, the J end lost 4 bases, and 9 bases lay between the germline ends. Germline values: CDR1 DFQATT, CDR2 SNEGSKA (reference sequence). The CDR3 is made up of 13 amino acids.

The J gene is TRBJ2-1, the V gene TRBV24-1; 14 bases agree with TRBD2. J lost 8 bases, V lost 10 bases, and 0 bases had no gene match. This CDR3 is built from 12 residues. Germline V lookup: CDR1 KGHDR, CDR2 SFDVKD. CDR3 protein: CATTSGRDEQFF. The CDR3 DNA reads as TGTGCCACGACTAGCGGGAGGGATGAGCAGTTCTTC.

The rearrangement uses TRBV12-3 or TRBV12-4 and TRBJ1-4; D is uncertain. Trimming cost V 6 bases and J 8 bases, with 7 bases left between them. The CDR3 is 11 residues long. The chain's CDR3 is CASSKGEKLFF. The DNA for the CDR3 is TGTGCCAGCAGCAAAGGGGAAAAACTGTTTTTT.

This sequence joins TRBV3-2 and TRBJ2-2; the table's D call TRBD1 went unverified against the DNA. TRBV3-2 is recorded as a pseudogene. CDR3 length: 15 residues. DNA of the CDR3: TGTGCCAGCAGCCAAGGGCACAGGGTTCCCGGGGAGCTGTTTTTT. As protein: CASSQGHRVPGELFF.

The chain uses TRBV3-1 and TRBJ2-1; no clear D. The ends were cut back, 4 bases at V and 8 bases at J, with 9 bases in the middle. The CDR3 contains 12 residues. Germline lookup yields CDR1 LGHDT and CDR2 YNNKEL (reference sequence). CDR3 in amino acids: CASSPSRYEQFF. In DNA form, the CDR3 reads TGTGCCAGCAGCCCCTCGAGGTATGAGCAGTTCTTC.

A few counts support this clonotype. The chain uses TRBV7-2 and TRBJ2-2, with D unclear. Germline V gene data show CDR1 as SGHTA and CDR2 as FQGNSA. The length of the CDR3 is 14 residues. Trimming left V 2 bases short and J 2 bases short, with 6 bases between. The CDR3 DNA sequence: TGTGCCAGCAGCTTAAGGCACAACACCGGGGAGCTGTTTTTT. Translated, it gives CASSLRHNTGELFF.

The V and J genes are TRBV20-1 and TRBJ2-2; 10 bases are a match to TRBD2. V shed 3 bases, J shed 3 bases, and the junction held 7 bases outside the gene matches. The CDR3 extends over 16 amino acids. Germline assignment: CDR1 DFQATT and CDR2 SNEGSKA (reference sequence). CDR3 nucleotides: TGCAGTGCTAGGCCATTAAGCGGGAGGGACACCGGGGAGCTGTTTTTT. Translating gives CSARPLSGRDTGELFF.

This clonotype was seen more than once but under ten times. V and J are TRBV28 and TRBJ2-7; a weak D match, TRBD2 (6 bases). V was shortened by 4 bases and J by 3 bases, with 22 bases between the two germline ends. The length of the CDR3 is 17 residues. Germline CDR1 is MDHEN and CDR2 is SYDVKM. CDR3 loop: CASSSRTLRGWIYEQYF. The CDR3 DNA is TGTGCCAGCAGTTCCCGGACCCTCCGGGGGTGGATCTACGAGCAGTACTTC.

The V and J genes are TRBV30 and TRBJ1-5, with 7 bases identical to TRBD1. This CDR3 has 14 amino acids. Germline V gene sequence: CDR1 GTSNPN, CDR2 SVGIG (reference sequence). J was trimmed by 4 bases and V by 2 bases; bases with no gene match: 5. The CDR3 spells CAWSSGQSNQPQHF. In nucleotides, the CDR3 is TGTGCCTGGAGTTCGGGACAGTCGAATCAGCCCCAGCATTTT. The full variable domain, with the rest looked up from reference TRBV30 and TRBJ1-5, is SQTIHQWPATLVQPVGSPLSLECTVEGTSNPNLYWYRQAAGRGLQLLFYSVGIGQISSEVPQNLSASRPQDRQFILSSKKLLLSDSGFYLCAWSSGQSNQPQHFGDGTRLSIL.

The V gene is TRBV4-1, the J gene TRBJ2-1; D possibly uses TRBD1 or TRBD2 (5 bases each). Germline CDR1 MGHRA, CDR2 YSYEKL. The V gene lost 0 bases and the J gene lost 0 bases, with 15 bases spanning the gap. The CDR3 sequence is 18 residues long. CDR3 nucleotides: TGCGCCAGCAGCCAAGAATTCCCGGGACCCCGCTCCTACAATGAGCAGTTCTTC. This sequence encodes CASSQEFPGPRSYNEQFF.

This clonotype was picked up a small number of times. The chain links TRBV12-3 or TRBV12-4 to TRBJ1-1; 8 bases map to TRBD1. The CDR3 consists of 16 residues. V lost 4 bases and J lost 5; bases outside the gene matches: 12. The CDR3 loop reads CASSSTGGAGGTEAFF. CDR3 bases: TGTGCCAGCAGTTCCACAGGGGGAGCGGGAGGAACTGAAGCTTTCTTT.

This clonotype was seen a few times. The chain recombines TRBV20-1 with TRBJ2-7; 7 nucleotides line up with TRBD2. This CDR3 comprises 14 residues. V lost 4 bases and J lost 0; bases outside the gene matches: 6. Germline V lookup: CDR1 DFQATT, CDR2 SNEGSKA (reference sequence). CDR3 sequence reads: CSATPTSLSYEQYF. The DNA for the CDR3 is TGCAGTGCTACCCCGACTAGCCTCTCCTACGAGCAGTACTTC.

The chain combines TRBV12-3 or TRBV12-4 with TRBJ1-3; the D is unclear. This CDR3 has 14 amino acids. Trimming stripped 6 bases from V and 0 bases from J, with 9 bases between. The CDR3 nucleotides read TGTGCCAGCAGCCATGGCGGCTCTGGAAACACCATATATTTT. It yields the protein CASSHGGSGNTIYF.